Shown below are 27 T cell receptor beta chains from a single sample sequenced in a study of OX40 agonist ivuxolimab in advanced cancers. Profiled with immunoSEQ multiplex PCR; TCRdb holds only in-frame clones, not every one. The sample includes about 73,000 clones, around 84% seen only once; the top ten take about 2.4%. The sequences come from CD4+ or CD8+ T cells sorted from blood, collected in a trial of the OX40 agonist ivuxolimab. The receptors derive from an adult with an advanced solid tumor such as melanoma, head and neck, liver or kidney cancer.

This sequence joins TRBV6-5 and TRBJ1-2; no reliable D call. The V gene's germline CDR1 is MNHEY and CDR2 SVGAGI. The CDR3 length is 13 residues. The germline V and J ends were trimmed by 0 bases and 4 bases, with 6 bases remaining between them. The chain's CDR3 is CASSYSKSYGYTF. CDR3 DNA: TGTGCCAGCAGTTACTCGAAAAGCTATGGCTACACCTTC.

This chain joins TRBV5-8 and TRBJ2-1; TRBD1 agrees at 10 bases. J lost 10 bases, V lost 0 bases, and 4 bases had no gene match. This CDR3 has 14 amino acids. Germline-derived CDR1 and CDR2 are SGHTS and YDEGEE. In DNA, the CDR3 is TGTGCCAGCAGCTTGGGACAGGGGGCTTTGGAGCAGTTCTTC. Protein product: CASSLGQGALEQFF.

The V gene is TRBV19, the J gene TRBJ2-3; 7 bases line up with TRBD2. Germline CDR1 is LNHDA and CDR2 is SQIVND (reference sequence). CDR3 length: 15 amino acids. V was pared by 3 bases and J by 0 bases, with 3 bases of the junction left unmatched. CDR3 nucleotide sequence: TGTGCCAGTAGTATGGGTAGCGGGAGCACAGATACGCAGTATTTT. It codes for CASSMGSGSTDTQYF.

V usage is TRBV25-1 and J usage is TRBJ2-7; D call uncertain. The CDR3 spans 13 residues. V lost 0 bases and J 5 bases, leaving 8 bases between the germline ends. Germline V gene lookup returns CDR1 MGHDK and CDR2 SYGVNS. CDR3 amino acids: CASSEYSRDEQYF. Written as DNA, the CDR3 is TGTGCCAGCAGTGAATATTCCCGGGACGAGCAGTACTTC.

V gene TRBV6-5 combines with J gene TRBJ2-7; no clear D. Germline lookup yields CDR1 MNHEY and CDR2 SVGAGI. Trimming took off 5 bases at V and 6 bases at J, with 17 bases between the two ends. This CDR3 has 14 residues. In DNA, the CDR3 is TGTGCCAGCAGTCCTCGGGCCCCGGCCGCCGAGCAGTACTTC. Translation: CASSPRAPAAEQYF.

The CDR3 is CASSSGRAPGELFF. CDR3 sequence (DNA): TGTGCCAGCAGCTCCGGGCGAGCGCCCGGGGAGCTGTTTTTT. The chain links TRBV13 to TRBJ2-2, with D unclear. The germline gives CDR1 PRHDT, CDR2 FYEKMQ (reference sequence). The CDR3 is made up of 14 amino acids. V was trimmed by 4 bases and J by 6 bases, leaving 12 bases between them.

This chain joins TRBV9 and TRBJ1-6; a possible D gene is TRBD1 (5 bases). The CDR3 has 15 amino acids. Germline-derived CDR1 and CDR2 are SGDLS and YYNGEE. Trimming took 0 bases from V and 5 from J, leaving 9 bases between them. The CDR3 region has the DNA TGTGCCAGCAGCGTAGCAGACAGTCATAATTCACCCCTCCACTTT. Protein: CASSVADSHNSPLHF.

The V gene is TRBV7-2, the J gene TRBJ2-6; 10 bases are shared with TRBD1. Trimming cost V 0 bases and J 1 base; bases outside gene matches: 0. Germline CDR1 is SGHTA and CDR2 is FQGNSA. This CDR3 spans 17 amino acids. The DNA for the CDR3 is TGTGCCAGCAGCTTAGCGGGACAGGGGTCTGGGGCCAACGTCCTGACTTTC. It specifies CASSLAGQGSGANVLTF.

The CDR3 loop reads CASSPFDQGAPLHF. CDR3 bases: TGTGCCAGCTCACCATTTGATCAGGGAGCACCCCTCCACTTT. The chain couples TRBV18 to TRBJ1-6; TRBD1 is a possible D gene (5 bases). This CDR3 has 14 amino acids. The germline V and J ends were trimmed by 2 bases and 11 bases, with 13 bases remaining between them. Germline CDR1 reads KGHSH; CDR2 reads LQKENI.

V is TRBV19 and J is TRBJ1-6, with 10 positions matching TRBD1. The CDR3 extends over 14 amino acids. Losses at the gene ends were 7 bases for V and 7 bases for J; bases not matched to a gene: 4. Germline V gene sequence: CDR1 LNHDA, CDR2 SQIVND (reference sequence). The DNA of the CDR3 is TGTGCCAGTACTAGGACAGGGGGAAATTCACCCCTCCACTTT. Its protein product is CASTRTGGNSPLHF.

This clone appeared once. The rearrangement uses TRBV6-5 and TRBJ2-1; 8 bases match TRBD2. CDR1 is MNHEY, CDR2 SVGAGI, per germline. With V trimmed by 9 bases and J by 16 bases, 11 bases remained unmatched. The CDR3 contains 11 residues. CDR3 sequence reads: CASQRGSGEFF. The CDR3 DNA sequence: TGTGCCAGTCAACGGGGTAGCGGGGAATTCTTC.

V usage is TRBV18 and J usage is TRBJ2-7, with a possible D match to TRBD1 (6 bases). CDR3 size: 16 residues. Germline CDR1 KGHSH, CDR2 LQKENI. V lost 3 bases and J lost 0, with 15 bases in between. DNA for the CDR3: TGTGCCAGCTCACCGCGAACAGGGAGAGGCTCCTACGAGCAGTACTTC. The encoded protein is CASSPRTGRGSYEQYF.

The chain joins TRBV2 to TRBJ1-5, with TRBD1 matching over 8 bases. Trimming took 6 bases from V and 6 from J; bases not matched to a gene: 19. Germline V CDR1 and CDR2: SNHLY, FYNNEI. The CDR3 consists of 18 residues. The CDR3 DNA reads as TGTGCCAGCAGCCGTTCCCTTCCCGGACAGGGTCAGGTTCAGCCCCAGCATTTT. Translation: CASSRSLPGQGQVQPQHF. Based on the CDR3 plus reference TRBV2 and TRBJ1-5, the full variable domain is EPEVTQTPSHQVTQMGQEVILRCVPISNHLYFYWYRQILGQKVEFLVSFYNNEISEKSEIFDDQFSVERPDGSNFTLKIRSTKLEDSAMYFCASSRSLPGQGQVQPQHFGDGTRLSIL.

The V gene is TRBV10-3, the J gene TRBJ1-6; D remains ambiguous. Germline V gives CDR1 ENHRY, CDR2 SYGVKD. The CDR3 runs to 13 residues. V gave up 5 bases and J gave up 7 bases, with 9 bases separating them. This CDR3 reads CAISPAKNSPLHF. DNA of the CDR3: TGTGCCATCAGTCCGGCAAAAAATTCACCCCTCCACTTT.

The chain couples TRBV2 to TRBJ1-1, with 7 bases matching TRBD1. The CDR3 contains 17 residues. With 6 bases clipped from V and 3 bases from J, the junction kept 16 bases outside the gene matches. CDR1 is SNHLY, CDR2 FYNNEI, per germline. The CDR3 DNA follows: TGTGCCAGCAGGATGCCCGGGACAGATTTTATGGACACTGAAGCTTTCTTT. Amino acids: CASRMPGTDFMDTEAFF.

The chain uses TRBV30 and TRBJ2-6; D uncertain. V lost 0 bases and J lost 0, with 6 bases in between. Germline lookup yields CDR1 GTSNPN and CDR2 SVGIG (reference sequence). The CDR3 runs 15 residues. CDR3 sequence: CAWSVISSGANVLTF. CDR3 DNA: TGTGCCTGGAGTGTCATTAGCTCTGGGGCCAACGTCCTGACTTTC.

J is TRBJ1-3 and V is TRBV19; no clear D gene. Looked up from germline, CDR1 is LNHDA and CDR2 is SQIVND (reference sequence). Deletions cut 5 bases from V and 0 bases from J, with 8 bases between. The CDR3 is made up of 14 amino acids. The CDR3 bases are TGTGCCAGTAGTCGGGCCTTCTCTGGAAACACCATATATTTT. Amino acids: CASSRAFSGNTIYF.

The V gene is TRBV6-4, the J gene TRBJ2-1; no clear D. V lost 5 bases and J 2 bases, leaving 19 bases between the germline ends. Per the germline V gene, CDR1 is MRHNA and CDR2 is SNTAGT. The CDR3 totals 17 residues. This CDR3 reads CASSITLSSLAYNEQFF. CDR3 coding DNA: TGTGCCAGCAGTATCACCCTTAGTAGCCTTGCCTACAATGAGCAGTTCTTC.

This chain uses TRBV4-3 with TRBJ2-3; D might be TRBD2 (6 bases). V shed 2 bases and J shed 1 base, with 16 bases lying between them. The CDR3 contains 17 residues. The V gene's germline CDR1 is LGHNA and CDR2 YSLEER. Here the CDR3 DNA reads TGCGCCAGCAGCCAATTCCACGGGGGTTCGGGCACAGATACGCAGTATTTT. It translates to CASSQFHGGSGTDTQYF.

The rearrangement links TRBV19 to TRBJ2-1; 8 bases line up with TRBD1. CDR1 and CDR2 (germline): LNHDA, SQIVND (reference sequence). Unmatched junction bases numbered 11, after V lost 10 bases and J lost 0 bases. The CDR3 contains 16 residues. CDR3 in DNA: TGTGCCACCGACAGGACAGGGAAGAGCTCCTACAATGAGCAGTTCTTC. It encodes CATDRTGKSSYNEQFF.

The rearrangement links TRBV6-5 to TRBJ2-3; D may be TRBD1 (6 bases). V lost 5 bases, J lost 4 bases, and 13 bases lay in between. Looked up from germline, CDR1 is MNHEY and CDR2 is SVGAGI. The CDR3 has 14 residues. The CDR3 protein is CASSEYRAPDTQYF. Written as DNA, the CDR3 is TGTGCCAGCAGTGAGTACAGGGCCCCAGATACGCAGTATTTT.

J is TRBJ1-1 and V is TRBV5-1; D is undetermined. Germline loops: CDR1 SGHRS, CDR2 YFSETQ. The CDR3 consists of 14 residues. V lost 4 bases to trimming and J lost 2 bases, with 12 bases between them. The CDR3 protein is CASSPTPSNTEAFF. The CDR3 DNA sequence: TGCGCCAGCAGCCCCACCCCCAGTAACACTGAAGCTTTCTTT.

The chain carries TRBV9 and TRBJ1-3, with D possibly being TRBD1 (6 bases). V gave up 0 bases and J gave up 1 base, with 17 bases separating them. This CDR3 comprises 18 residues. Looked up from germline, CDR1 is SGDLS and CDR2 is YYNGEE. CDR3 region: CASSVDSPQGSSGNTIYF. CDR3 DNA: TGTGCCAGCAGCGTAGATTCACCACAGGGAAGTTCTGGAAACACCATATATTTT.

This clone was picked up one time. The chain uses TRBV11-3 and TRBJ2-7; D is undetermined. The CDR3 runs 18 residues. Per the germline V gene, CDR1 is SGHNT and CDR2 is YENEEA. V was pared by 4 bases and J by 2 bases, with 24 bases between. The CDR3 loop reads CASSYDRVGSESTYEQYF. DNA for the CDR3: TGTGCCAGCAGCTATGATAGGGTGGGCAGCGAAAGCACCTACGAGCAGTACTTC.

The CDR3 region is CASTIAAEQYF. In DNA, the CDR3 is TGTGCCAGCACCATAGCGGCCGAGCAGTACTTC. This chain joins TRBV2 and TRBJ2-7, with D perhaps matching TRBD2 (6 bases). The CDR3 sequence is 11 residues long. V gave up 7 bases and J gave up 6 bases, with 10 bases separating them. Germline values: CDR1 SNHLY, CDR2 FYNNEI.

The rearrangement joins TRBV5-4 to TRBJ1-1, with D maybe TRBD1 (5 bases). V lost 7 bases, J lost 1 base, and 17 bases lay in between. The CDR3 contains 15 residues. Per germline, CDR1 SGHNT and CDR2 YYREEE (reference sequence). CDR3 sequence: CASSLGGGKNTEAFF. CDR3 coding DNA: TGTGCCAGCTCCTTAGGCGGGGGAAAGAACACTGAAGCTTTCTTT.

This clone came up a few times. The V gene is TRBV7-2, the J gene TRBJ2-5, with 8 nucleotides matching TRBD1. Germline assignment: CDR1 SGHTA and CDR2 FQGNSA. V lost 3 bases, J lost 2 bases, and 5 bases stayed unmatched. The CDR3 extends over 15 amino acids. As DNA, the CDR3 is TGTGCCAGCAGCTTCCAGGGGGCGCGGCAAGAGACCCAGTACTTC. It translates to CASSFQGARQETQYF.